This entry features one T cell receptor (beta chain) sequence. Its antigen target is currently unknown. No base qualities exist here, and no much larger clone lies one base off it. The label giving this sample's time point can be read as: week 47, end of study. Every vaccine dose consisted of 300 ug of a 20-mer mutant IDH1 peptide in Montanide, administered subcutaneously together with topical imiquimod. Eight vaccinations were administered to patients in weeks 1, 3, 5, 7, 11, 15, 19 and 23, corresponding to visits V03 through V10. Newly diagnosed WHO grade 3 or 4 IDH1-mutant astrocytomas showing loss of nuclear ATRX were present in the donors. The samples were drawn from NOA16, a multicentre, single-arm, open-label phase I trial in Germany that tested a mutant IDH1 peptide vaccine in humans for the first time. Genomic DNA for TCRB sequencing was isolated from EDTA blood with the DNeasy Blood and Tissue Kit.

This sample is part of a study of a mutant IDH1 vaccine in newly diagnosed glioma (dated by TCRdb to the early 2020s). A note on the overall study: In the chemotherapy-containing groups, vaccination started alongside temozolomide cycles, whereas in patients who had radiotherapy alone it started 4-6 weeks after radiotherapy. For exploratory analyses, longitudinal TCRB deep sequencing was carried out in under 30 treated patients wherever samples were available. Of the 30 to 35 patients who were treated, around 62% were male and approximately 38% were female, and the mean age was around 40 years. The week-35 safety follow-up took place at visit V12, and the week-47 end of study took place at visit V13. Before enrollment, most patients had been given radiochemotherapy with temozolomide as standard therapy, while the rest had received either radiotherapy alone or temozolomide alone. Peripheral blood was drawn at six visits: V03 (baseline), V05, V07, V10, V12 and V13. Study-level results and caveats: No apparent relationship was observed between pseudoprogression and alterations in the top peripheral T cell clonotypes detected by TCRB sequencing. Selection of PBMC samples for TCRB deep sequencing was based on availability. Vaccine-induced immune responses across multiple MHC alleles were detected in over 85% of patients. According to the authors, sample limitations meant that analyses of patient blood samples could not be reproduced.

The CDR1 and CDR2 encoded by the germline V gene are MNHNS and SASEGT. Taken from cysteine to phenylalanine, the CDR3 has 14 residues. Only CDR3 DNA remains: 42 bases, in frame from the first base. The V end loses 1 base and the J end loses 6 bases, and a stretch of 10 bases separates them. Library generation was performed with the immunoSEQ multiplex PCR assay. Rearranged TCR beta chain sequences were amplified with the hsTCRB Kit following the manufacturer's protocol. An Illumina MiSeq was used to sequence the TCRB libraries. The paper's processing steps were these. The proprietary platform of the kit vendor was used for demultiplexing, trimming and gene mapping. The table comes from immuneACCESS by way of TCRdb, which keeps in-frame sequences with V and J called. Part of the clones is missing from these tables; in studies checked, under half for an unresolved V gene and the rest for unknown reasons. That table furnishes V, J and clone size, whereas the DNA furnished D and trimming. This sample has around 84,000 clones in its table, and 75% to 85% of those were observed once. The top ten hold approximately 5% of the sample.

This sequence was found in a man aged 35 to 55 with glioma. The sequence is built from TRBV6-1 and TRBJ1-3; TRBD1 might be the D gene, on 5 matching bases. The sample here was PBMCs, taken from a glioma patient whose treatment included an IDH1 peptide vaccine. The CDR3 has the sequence CASSEVGEANTIYF. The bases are TGTGCCAGCAGTGAAGTAGGGGAGGCAAACACCATATATTTT.